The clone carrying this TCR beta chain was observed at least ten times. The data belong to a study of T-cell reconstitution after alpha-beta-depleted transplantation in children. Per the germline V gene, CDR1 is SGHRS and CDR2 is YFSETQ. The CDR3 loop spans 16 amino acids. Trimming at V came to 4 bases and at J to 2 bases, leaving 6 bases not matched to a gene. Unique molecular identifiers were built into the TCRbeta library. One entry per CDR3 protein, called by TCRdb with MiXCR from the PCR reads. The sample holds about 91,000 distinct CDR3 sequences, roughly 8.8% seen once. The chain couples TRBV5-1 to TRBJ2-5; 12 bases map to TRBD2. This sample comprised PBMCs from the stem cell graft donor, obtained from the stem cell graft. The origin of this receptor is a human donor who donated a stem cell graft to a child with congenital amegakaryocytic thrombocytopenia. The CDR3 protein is CASSPGLAGRQETQYF. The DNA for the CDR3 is TGCGCCAGCAGCCCTGGACTAGCGGGGAGACAAGAGACCCAGTACTTC.